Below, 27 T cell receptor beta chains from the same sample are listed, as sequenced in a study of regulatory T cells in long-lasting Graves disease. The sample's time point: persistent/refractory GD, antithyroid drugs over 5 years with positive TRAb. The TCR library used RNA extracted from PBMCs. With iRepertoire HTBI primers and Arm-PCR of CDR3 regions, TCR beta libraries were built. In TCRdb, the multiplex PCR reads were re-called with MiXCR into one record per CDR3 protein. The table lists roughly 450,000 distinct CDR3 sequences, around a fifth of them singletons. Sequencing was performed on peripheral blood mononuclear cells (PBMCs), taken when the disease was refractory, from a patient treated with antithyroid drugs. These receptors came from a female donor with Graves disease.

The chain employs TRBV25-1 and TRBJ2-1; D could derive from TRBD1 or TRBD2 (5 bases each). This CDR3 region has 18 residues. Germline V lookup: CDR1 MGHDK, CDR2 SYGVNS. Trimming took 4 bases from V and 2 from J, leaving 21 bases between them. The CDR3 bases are TGTGCCAGCAGTGGGGCCCCCCGGAGGACACCAACCTACAATGAGCAGTTCTTC. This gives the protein CASSGAPRRTPTYNEQFF. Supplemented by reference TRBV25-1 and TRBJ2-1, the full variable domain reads EADIYQTPRYLVIGTGKKITLECSQTMGHDKMYWYQQDPGMELHLIHYSYGVNSTEKGDLSSESTVSRIRTEHFPLTLESARPSHTSQYLCASSGAPRRTPTYNEQFFGPGTRLTVL.

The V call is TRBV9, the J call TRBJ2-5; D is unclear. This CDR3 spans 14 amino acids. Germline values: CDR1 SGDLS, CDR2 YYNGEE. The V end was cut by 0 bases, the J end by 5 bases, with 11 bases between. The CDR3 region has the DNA TGTGCCAGCAGCGTAGCGACAAATTGGGAGACCCAGTACTTC. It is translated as CASSVATNWETQYF.

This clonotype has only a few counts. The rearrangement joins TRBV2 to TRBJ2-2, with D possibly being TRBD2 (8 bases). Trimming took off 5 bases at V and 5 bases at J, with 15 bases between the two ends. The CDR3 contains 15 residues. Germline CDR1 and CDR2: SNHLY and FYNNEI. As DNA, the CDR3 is TGTGCCAGCAGTCACAGGGGCGGGAGGACCGGGGAGCTGTTTTTT. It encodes CASSHRGGRTGELFF.

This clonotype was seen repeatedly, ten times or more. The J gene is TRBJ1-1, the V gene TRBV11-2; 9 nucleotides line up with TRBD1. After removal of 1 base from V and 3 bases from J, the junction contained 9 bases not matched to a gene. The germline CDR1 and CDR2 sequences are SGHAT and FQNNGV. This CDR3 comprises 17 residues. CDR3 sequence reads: CASSLAWTGVRYTEAFF. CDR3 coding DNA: TGTGCCAGCAGCTTAGCTTGGACAGGGGTTCGGTACACTGAAGCTTTCTTT.

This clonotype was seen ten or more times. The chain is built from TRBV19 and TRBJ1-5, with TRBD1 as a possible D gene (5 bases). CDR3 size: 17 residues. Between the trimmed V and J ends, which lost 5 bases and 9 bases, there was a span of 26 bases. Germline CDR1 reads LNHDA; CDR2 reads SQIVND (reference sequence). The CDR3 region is CASSRSGRGSGGWPQHF. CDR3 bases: TGTGCCAGTAGTCGATCAGGGCGGGGCTCCGGAGGGTGGCCCCAGCATTTT.

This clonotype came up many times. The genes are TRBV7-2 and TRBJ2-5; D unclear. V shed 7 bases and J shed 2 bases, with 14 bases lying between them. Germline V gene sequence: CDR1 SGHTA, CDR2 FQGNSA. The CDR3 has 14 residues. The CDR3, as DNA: TGTGCCAGCACCCCGGTGGCGAGACAAGAGACCCAGTACTTC. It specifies CASTPVARQETQYF.

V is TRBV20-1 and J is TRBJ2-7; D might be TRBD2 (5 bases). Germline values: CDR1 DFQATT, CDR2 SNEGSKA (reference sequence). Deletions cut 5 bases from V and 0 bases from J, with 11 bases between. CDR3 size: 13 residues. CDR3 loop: CSARYGSSYEQYF. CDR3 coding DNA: TGCAGTGCTCGCTATGGGAGCTCCTACGAGCAGTACTTC.

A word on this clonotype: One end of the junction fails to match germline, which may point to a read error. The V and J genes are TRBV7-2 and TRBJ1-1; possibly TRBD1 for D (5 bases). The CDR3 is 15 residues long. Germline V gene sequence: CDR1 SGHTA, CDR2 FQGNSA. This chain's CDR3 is CASSLEGVMSTEAFF. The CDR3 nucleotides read TGTGCTAGCAGCTTAGAAGGGGTGATGAGCACTGAAGCTTTCTTT.

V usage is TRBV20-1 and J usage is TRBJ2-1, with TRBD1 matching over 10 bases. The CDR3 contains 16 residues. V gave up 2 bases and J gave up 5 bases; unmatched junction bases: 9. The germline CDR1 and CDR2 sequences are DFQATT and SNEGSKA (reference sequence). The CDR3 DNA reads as TGCAGTGCTAGAAAGCTCGGGACAGGGGACCACAATGAGCAGTTCTTC. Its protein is CSARKLGTGDHNEQFF.

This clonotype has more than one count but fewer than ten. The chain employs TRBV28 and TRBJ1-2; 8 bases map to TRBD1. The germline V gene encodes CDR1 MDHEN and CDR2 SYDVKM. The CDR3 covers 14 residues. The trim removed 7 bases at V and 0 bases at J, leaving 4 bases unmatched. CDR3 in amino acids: CASKIQGANYGYTF. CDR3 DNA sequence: TGTGCCAGCAAGATACAGGGGGCTAACTATGGCTACACCTTC.

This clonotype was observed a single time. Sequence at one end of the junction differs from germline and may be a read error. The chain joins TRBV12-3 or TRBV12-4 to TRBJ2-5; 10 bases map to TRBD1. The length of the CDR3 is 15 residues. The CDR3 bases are TGCTCCAGCAGTTGGACAGGGGGTTCTAGAGAGACCCAGTACTTC. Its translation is CSSSWTGGSRETQYF.

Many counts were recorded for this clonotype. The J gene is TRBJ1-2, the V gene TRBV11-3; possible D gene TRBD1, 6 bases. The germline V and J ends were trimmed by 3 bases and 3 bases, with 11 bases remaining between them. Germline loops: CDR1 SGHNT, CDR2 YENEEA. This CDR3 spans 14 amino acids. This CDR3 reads CASSFGQGHYGYTF. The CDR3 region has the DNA TGTGCCAGCAGCTTTGGGCAGGGGCACTATGGCTACACCTTC.

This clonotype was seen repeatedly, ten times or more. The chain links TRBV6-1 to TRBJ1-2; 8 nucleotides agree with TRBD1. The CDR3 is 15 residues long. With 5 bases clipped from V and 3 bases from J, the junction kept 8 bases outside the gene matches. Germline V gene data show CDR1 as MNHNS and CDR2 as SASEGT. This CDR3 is CASSTGQALYYGYTF. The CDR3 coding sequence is TGTGCCAGCAGTACGGGACAGGCACTCTACTATGGCTACACCTTC.

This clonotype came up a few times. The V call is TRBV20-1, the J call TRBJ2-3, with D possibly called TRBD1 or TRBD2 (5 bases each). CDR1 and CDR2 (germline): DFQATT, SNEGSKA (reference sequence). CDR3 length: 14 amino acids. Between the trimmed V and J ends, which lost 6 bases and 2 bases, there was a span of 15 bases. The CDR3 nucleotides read TGCAGTGCCCAGAGGGGCGAAACCACAGATACGCAGTATTTT. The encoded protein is CSAQRGETTDTQYF.

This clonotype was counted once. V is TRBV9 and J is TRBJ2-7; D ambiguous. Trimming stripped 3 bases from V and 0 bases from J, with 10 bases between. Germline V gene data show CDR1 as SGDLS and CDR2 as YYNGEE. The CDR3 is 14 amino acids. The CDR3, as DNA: TGTGCCAGCAGCGCGAACACTGCCTCCTACGAGCAGTACTTC. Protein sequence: CASSANTASYEQYF.

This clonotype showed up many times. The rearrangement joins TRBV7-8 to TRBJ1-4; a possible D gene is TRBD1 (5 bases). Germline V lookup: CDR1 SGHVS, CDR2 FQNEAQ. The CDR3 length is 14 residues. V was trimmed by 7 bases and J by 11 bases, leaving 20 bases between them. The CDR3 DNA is TGTGCCAGCACCGTCTTCCGGGGCGCCGGGAAACTGTTTTTT. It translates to CASTVFRGAGKLFF.

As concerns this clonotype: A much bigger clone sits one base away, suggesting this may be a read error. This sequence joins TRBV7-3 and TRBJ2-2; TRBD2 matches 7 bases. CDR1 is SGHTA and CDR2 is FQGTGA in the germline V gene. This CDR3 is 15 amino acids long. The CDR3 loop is CAGSSGLSGTGELFF. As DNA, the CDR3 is TGTGCCGGCAGCTCGGGACTATCGGGTACCGGGGAGCTGTTTTTT.

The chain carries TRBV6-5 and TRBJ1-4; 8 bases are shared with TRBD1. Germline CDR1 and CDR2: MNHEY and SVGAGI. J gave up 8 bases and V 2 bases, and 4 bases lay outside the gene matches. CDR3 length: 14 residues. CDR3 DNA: TGTGCCAGCAGTTACAGGCAGGGGGCGGAAAAACTGTTTTTT. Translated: CASSYRQGAEKLFF.

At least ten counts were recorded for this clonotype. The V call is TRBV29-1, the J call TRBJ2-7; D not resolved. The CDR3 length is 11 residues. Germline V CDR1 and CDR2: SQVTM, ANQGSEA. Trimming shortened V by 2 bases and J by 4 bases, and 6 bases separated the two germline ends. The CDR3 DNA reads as TGCAGCGTTGAATTGTCATACGAGCAGTACTTC. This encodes CSVELSYEQYF.

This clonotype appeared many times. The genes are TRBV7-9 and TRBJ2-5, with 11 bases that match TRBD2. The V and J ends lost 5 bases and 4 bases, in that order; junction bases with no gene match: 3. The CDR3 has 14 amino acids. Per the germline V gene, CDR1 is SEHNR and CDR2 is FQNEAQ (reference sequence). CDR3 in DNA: TGTGCCAGCAGCACCGGACTAGCGGGAGAGACCCAGTACTTC. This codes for CASSTGLAGETQYF.

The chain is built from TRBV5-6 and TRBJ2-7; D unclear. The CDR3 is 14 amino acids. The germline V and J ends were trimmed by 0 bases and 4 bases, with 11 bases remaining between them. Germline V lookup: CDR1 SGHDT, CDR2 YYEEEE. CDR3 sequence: CASSLALAEYEQYF. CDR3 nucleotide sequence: TGTGCCAGCAGCTTGGCTTTGGCAGAGTACGAGCAGTACTTC. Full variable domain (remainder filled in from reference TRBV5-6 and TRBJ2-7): DAGVTQSPTHLIKTRGQQVTLRCSPKSGHDTVSWYQQALGQGPQFIFQYYEEEERQRGNFPDRFSGHQFPNYSSELNVNALLLGDSALYLCASSLALAEYEQYFGPGTRLTVT.

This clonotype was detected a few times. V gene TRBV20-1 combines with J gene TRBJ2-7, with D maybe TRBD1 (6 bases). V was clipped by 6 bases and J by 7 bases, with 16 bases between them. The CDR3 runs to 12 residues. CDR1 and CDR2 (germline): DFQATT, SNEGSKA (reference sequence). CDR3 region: CSADDRMWEQYF. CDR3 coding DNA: TGCAGTGCCGACGACAGGATGTGGGAGCAGTACTTC.

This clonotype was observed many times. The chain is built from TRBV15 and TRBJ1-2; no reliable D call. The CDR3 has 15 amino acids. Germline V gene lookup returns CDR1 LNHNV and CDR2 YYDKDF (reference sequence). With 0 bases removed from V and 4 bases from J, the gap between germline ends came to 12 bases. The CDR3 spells CATSREADGVYGYTF. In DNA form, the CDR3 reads TGTGCCACCAGCAGAGAAGCGGACGGGGTCTATGGCTACACCTTC.

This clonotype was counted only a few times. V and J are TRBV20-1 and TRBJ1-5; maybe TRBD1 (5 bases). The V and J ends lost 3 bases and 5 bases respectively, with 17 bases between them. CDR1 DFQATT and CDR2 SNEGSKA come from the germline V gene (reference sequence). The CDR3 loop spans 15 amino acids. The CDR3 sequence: CSASEAGTKDQPQHF. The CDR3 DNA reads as TGCAGTGCTAGTGAGGCAGGGACTAAGGATCAGCCCCAGCATTTT.

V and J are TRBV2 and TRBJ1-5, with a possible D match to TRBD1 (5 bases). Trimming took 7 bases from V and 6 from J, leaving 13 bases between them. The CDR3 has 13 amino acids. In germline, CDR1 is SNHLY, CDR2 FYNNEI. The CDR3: CASMSGQAQPQHF. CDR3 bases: TGTGCCAGCATGTCGGGGCAGGCTCAGCCCCAGCATTTT.

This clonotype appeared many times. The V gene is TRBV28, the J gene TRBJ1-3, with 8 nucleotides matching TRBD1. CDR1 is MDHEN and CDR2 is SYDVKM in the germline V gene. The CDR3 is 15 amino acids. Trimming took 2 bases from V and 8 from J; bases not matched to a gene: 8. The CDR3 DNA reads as TGTGCCAGCAGTTTAGCCTCCAACAGGGGGGACACCATATATTTT. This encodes CASSLASNRGDTIYF.

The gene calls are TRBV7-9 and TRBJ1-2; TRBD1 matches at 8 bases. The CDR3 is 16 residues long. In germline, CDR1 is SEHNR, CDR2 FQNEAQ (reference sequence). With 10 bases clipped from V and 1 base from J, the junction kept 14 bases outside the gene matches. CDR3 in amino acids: CAIPGQALTNNYGYTF. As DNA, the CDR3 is TGTGCCATCCCGGGACAGGCCTTAACTAATAACTATGGCTACACCTTC. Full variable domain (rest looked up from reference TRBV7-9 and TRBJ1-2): DTGVSQNPRHKITKRGQNVTFRCDPISEHNRLYWYRQTLGQGPEFLTYFQNEAQLEKSRLLSDRFSAERPKGSFSTLEIQRTEQGDSAMYLCAIPGQALTNNYGYTFGSGTRLTVV.